Following are 4 T cell receptor beta chains from one sample sequenced in a study of T cells in Graves' hyperthyroidism and ophthalmopathy. TCR beta CDR3 regions were amplified from RNA. TCR CDR3 underwent first-round RT-PCR with the HTBI primer set. TCRdb reanalysed the multiplex PCR reads using MiXCR and keeps one entry per CDR3 protein. Here the sample spans roughly 500,000 distinct CDR3 sequences, about 46% being singletons. Sequences were obtained from peripheral blood or thyroid tissue (not recorded which). These receptors all come from an adult woman with Graves' disease, either hyperthyroidism or ophthalmopathy (not recorded which).

The chain recombines TRBV11-2 with TRBJ2-5, with D perhaps matching TRBD1 or TRBD2 (5 bases each). This CDR3 is built from 15 residues. CDR1 is SGHAT, CDR2 FQNNGV, per germline. Deletions cut 8 bases from V and 6 bases from J, with 22 bases between. The CDR3 nucleotides are TGTGCCAGCTCCCTCCCGGGGCCACCTATGCAGACCCAGTACTTC. Protein product: CASSLPGPPMQTQYF.

This clonotype was counted ten times or more. The rearrangement uses TRBV7-9 and TRBJ1-2; perhaps TRBD1 as D (5 bases). The CDR3 consists of 13 residues. The germline V and J ends were trimmed by 5 bases and 8 bases, with 15 bases remaining between them. The germline gives CDR1 SEHNR, CDR2 FQNEAQ (reference sequence). The chain's CDR3 is CASSVAGSSGYTF. The CDR3 nucleotides read TGTGCCAGCAGCGTGGCAGGGAGCAGCGGCTACACCTTC.

About this clonotype: A much larger clone lies one base from this, so it may be a read error. The CDR3 spells CASSEAWGGNQLQHF. CDR3 nucleotide sequence: TGTGCCAGCAGTGAAGCTTGGGGAGGGAATCAGCTCCAGCATTTT. The chain uses TRBV2 and TRBJ1-5; no reliable D call. Germline CDR1 SNHLY, CDR2 FYNNEI. The length of the CDR3 is 15 residues.

The chain couples TRBV7-9 to TRBJ2-7; no clear D gene. Gene TRBJ2-1 matches the end of the DNA better, so the J call may be wrong. Looked up from germline, CDR1 is SEHNR and CDR2 is FQNEAQ (reference sequence). The CDR3 runs to 12 residues. The CDR3 nucleotides read TGTGCCAGCAGTCCAAAGCCCAATGAGCAGTTCTTC. Translation gives CASSPKPNEQFF.